What follows describes a single TCR beta chain. Its antigen is not known. These data originate in a study of cytomegalovirus exposure and HLA in healthy donors. Whole-study results and caveats: Further analysis was carried out later, and it showed several of the most significant clusters appearing linked to common viral pathogens. The study put some 160 TCR beta chains on its list as cytomegalovirus-associated.

A multiplex PCR was run with 60 Vbeta primers and 13 Jbeta primers. Method: immunoSEQ multiplex PCR; TCRdb's copy keeps in-frame clones and lacks some. The sample consists of around 180,000 clones, around three quarters of them appearing once. This CDR3 is built from 15 residues. Germline V gene lookup returns CDR1 SGHKS and CDR2 YYEKEE (reference sequence). V was trimmed by 1 base and J by 0 bases, leaving 9 bases between them. The rearrangement joins TRBV5-5 to TRBJ2-3; D not certain. This clonotype was obtained from a man aged 35 to 55 in good health and CMV-seronegative. Sequencing used PBMCs. CDR3 loop: CASSLSLTSTDTQYF. CDR3 bases: TGTGCCAGCAGCTTGTCCTTAACTAGCACAGATACGCAGTATTTT.